These T cell receptor beta chains were read from a single sample in a study of shared clonotypes between healthy human individuals. Measured with immunoSEQ multiplex PCR; TCRdb has only the in-frame clones, and not every one. The sample consists of about 2.1 million clones, around 93% of them appearing once. Input material: naive CD8+ T cells from PBMCs. These receptors all come from a man between 18 and 35 years old in good health. Some clones in this sample may be carry-over from other donors' samples. Both conserved end residues are part of each CDR3. Fields, in order: J gene, V gene, CDR3 length, D gene, clone size, CDR3 DNA, CDR3 protein. A D gene is named only where the DNA matches it firmly. Size is omitted from some rows. Given values are once, few, many or a class for expanded clones.

J: TRBJ1-3; V: TRBV28; length: 15; D: .; size: once; DNA: TGTGCCAGCACCTTGCCCGAGGGAGGTGGAAACACCATATATTTT; CDR3: CASTLPEGGGNTIYF
J: TRBJ2-7; V: TRBV27; length: 14; D: .; size: .; DNA: TGTGCCAGCAGTTCCTCGTCAAGGACCTACGAGCAGTACTTC; CDR3: CASSSSSRTYEQYF
J: TRBJ1-2; V: TRBV19; length: 15; D: .; size: .; DNA: TGTGCCAGTAGTATATGGGGAGTTGGGACCTATGGCTACACCTTC; CDR3: CASSIWGVGTYGYTF
J: TRBJ1-1; V: TRBV5-1; length: 15; D: TRBD1; size: .; DNA: TGCGCCAGCGGAAAACGGGACAGCTTGAACACTGAAGCTTTCTTT; CDR3: CASGKRDSLNTEAFF
J: TRBJ2-3; V: TRBV7-3; length: 14; D: .; size: .; DNA: TGTGCCAGCAGCTTAGGAGGCGCCACAGATACGCAGTATTTT; CDR3: CASSLGGATDTQYF
J: TRBJ2-7; V: TRBV7-9; length: 13; D: .; size: .; DNA: TGTGCCAGCAGCGACTCGAGCTCCTACGAGCAGTACTTC; CDR3: CASSDSSSYEQYF
J: TRBJ2-1; V: TRBV11-2; length: 16; D: TRBD2; size: .; DNA: TGTGCCAGCAGCTTAGATCTAGCGGGAGCGTGGAATGAGCAGTTCTTC; CDR3: CASSLDLAGAWNEQFF
J: TRBJ2-5; V: TRBV7-3; length: 14; D: .; size: .; DNA: TGTGCCAGCAGCTCCCTCGGGTCAAGGGAGACCCAGTACTTC; CDR3: CASSSLGSRETQYF
J: TRBJ2-1; V: TRBV7-6; length: 12; D: .; size: .; DNA: TGTGCCAGCAGCCATACCCCCACTGAGCAGTTCTTC; CDR3: CASSHTPTEQFF
J: TRBJ2-7; V: TRBV28; length: 16; D: TRBD2; size: .; DNA: TGTGCCAGCAGTCGTAATCTAGCGGGAGGCCGCTACGAGCAGTACTTC; CDR3: CASSRNLAGGRYEQYF
J: TRBJ2-7; V: TRBV10-3; length: 13; D: .; size: .; DNA: TGTGCCATCGGGGGGGCGGCGGTCCACGAGCAGTACTTC; CDR3: CAIGGAAVHEQYF
J: TRBJ1-1; V: TRBV19; length: 13; D: .; size: few; DNA: TGTGCCAGTAGGGGAAGCTCGGACACTGAAGCTTTCTTT; CDR3: CASRGSSDTEAFF
J: TRBJ1-4; V: TRBV2; length: 14; D: .; size: .; DNA: TGTGCCAGCAGTGAAGGAGCCGAACGTGAAAAACTGTTTTTT; CDR3: CASSEGAEREKLFF
J: TRBJ1-4; V: TRBV7-9; length: 16; D: .; size: .; DNA: TGTGCCAGCAGCCAATTTTTCCCCGGGGTGAATGAAAAACTGTTTTTT; CDR3: CASSQFFPGVNEKLFF
J: TRBJ1-4; V: TRBV6-5; length: 13; D: .; size: .; DNA: TGTGCCAGCTCGACGGGGTCTAATGAAAAACTGTTTTTT; CDR3: CASSTGSNEKLFF
J: TRBJ2-1; V: TRBV19; length: 13; D: .; size: .; DNA: TGTGCCAGTAGTTCCCCTTTGGACAATGAGCAGTTCTTC; CDR3: CASSSPLDNEQFF
J: TRBJ2-7; V: TRBV11-2; length: 16; D: TRBD2; size: .; DNA: TGTGCCAGCAGCTTAGTGGCTAGCGGGAGAATGTACGAGCAGTACTTC; CDR3: CASSLVASGRMYEQYF
J: TRBJ1-1; V: TRBV7-3; length: 18; D: TRBD1; size: .; DNA: TGTGCCAGCAGCCTATTCGGGGACAGGCTTACTCCGAACACTGAAGCTTTCTTT; CDR3: CASSLFGDRLTPNTEAFF
J: TRBJ2-5; V: TRBV7-6; length: 18; D: TRBD2; size: .; DNA: TGTGCCAGCAGCCATCTTTCGGGACTAGCGGACCAAGAAGAGACCCAGTACTTC; CDR3: CASSHLSGLADQEETQYF
J: TRBJ2-5; V: TRBV4-3; length: 19; D: TRBD2; size: .; DNA: TGCGCCAGCAGCCAAGAATCAGTCCTTTTTAGCGGGTACCAAGAGACCCAGTACTTC; CDR3: CASSQESVLFSGYQETQYF
J: TRBJ2-7; V: TRBV19; length: 16; D: .; size: .; DNA: TGTGCCAGTAGTATAGATCAAGGTGCCCCTCACTACGAGCAGTACTTC; CDR3: CASSIDQGAPHYEQYF
J: TRBJ2-3; V: TRBV4-2; length: 17; D: TRBD2; size: .; DNA: TGTGCCAGCAGCCAAGATCTAGCGGGAGTGGTTGCAGATACGCAGTATTTT; CDR3: CASSQDLAGVVADTQYF
J: TRBJ2-3; V: TRBV6-1; length: 15; D: TRBD1; size: .; DNA: TGTGCCAGCTACGGTCAGGACAGGGGGCCGGATACGCAGTATTTT; CDR3: CASYGQDRGPDTQYF
J: TRBJ1-6; V: TRBV6-4; length: 14; D: TRBD1; size: .; DNA: TGTGCCAGCAGCCGGGACAGCGGTAATTCACCCCTCCACTTT; CDR3: CASSRDSGNSPLHF
J: TRBJ1-3; V: TRBV6-5; length: 15; D: .; size: .; DNA: TGTGCCAGCAGCCTCAGGGAGCTCTCTGGAAACACCATATATTTT; CDR3: CASSLRELSGNTIYF
J: TRBJ2-1; V: TRBV6-1; length: 12; D: .; size: once; DNA: TGTGCCAGCACTGGGATCTACAATGAGCAGTTCTTC; CDR3: CASTGIYNEQFF
J: TRBJ1-1; V: TRBV27; length: 13; D: .; size: .; DNA: TGTGCCAGCGGGGGATTTTTGAACACTGAAGCTTTCTTT; CDR3: CASGGFLNTEAFF
J: TRBJ2-3; V: TRBV5-6; length: 19; D: TRBD2; size: once; DNA: TGTGCCAGCTTATGGACTAGCGGGAGGGCCATAGATCGCACAGATACGCAGTATTTT; CDR3: CASLWTSGRAIDRTDTQYF
J: TRBJ2-7; V: TRBV6-5; length: 16; D: .; size: .; DNA: TGTGCCAGCAGTTACCCGGCCGGGGGACAATCCTACGAGCAGTACTTC; CDR3: CASSYPAGGQSYEQYF
J: TRBJ2-7; V: TRBV27; length: 13; D: .; size: .; DNA: TGTGCCAGCAGTTTCCAACAGGGCTACGAGCAGTACTTC; CDR3: CASSFQQGYEQYF
J: TRBJ2-2; V: TRBV6-5; length: 14; D: TRBD1; size: .; DNA: TGTGCCAGCAGCCGTTGGACAGGGACCGGGGAGCTGTTTTTT; CDR3: CASSRWTGTGELFF
J: TRBJ2-2; V: TRBV4-1; length: 15; D: .; size: .; DNA: TGCGCCAGCAGCTGGGAAGGGGGGAACACCGGGGAGCTGTTTTTT; CDR3: CASSWEGGNTGELFF
J: TRBJ1-2; V: TRBV29-1; length: 11; D: .; size: .; DNA: TGCAGCGTTGCTCACCTCTATGGCTACACCTTC; CDR3: CSVAHLYGYTF
J: TRBJ2-7; V: TRBV6-5; length: 14; D: TRBD1; size: .; DNA: TGTGCCAGCAGTACAAGACAGGGGACCCACGAGCAGTACTTC; CDR3: CASSTRQGTHEQYF
J: TRBJ2-1; V: TRBV29-1; length: 11; D: TRBD2; size: .; DNA: TGCAGCGTTGGCGGGAGCAATGAGCAGTTCTTC; CDR3: CSVGGSNEQFF
J: TRBJ2-7; V: TRBV27; length: 16; D: TRBD2; size: .; DNA: TGTGCCAGCAGTTTATCGAACAGCGGGAGAATCTACGAGCAGTACTTC; CDR3: CASSLSNSGRIYEQYF
J: TRBJ2-7; V: TRBV11-2; length: 14; D: .; size: once; DNA: TGTGCCAGCAGCTTAGTCGACTTTTCCTACGAGCAGTACTTC; CDR3: CASSLVDFSYEQYF
J: TRBJ2-7; V: TRBV2; length: 16; D: TRBD1; size: .; DNA: TGTGCCAGCCAACCTATACAGACAGGGGTAGCCTACGAGCAGTACTTC; CDR3: CASQPIQTGVAYEQYF
J: TRBJ2-6; V: TRBV16; length: 15; D: .; size: .; DNA: TGTGCCAGCAGCCAATCGAGGGGGAGGGGCAACGTCCTGACTTTC; CDR3: CASSQSRGRGNVLTF
J: TRBJ2-5; V: TRBV2; length: 14; D: .; size: .; DNA: TGTGCCAGCAGTGAATTAAAGGGGATGGAGACCCAGTACTTC; CDR3: CASSELKGMETQYF
J: TRBJ2-3; V: TRBV7-6; length: 14; D: TRBD2; size: .; DNA: TGTGCCAGCAGCTTTAGCGGGAGCGAGGATACGCAGTATTTT; CDR3: CASSFSGSEDTQYF